What follows are 29 T cell receptor beta chains derived from one specimen sequenced in a study of OX40 agonist ivuxolimab in advanced cancers. TCRdb keeps only in-frame clones here, not all; method: immunoSEQ multiplex PCR. The repertoire holds approximately 11,000 clones, with roughly 81% as singletons. Sequenced material: CD4+ or CD8+ T cells sorted from blood, taken in a trial of the OX40 agonist ivuxolimab. The receptor set was obtained from an adult with an advanced solid tumor such as melanoma, head and neck, liver or kidney cancer.

The V and J genes are TRBV4-2 and TRBJ1-2; possibly TRBD1 for D (6 bases). V gave up 1 base and J gave up 3 bases, with 12 bases separating them. This CDR3 has 15 residues. Germline CDR1 and CDR2: LGHNA and YNFKEQ. Here the CDR3 reads CASSQGTGYDYGYTF. For the CDR3, the DNA is TGTGCCAGCAGCCAAGGTACAGGGTACGACTATGGCTACACCTTC.

The J gene is TRBJ1-4, the V gene TRBV28; D uncertain. The CDR3 totals 14 residues. Trimming shortened V by 3 bases and J by 8 bases, and 13 bases separated the two germline ends. Germline V CDR1 and CDR2: MDHEN, SYDVKM. CDR3 coding DNA: TGTGCCAGCAGTTTGAAGGGCCCCATAGAAAAACTGTTTTTT. The encoded protein is CASSLKGPIEKLFF.

Only a few counts were recorded for this clone. The chain employs TRBV7-3 and TRBJ1-2, with unresolved D. The CDR3 runs 10 residues. Per the germline V gene, CDR1 is SGHTA and CDR2 is FQGTGA. Trimming pared 10 bases from V and 8 bases from J, leaving 11 bases between. CDR3 DNA sequence: TGTGCCATCGCCGAAGGAGGCTACACCTTC. Amino acid sequence: CAIAEGGYTF.

V is TRBV7-9 and J is TRBJ2-7; D is perhaps TRBD1 (6 bases). The CDR3 consists of 14 residues. The V end lost 5 bases, the J end lost 3 bases, and 14 bases lay between the germline ends. The germline V gene encodes CDR1 SEHNR and CDR2 FQNEAQ (reference sequence). CDR3 residues: CASSPSTGNYEQYF. CDR3 coding DNA: TGTGCCAGCAGCCCGTCGACAGGTAACTACGAGCAGTACTTC.

The chain combines TRBV7-5 with TRBJ1-5; no DNA check was done on the table's D call, TRBD1. TRBV7-5 is an annotated pseudogene. CDR3 size: 13 residues. CDR3 sequence reads: CASSQQNNQPQHF. Here the CDR3 DNA reads TGTGCCAGCAGCCAACAGAACAATCAGCCCCAGCATTTT.

The V call is TRBV27, the J call TRBJ2-7; 7 positions match TRBD1. Losses at the gene ends were 0 bases for V and 3 bases for J; bases not matched to a gene: 2. CDR1 and CDR2 (germline): MNHEY, SMNVEV (reference sequence). CDR3 size: 14 residues. CDR3 sequence (DNA): TGTGCCAGCAGTTTATCGGCAGGGGGCTACGAGCAGTACTTC. Protein sequence: CASSLSAGGYEQYF.

The chain carries TRBV30 and TRBJ2-1; the D gene is possibly TRBD2 (5 bases). There are 14 residues in the CDR3. Germline assignment: CDR1 GTSNPN and CDR2 SVGIG (reference sequence). Trimming left V 2 bases short and J 5 bases short, with 13 bases between. CDR3 DNA: TGTGCCTGGAGTTATGGTAGCGCCGACAATGAGCAGTTCTTC. Protein product: CAWSYGSADNEQFF.

The chain employs TRBV7-2 and TRBJ1-5; 7 nucleotides align to TRBD1. The CDR3 is made up of 15 amino acids. The V gene's germline CDR1 is SGHTA and CDR2 FQGNSA. The V segment lost 5 bases and the J segment 5 bases; nucleotides outside the gene matches: 9. The CDR3 region is CASSKRQGYDQPQHF. The CDR3 nucleotides read TGTGCCAGCAGCAAAAGACAGGGTTACGATCAGCCCCAGCATTTT.

This clone was counted between two and nine times. The V call is TRBV29-1, the J call TRBJ2-7, with 7 bases fitting TRBD1. This CDR3 is 14 amino acids long. CDR1 and CDR2 from the germline V gene are SQVTM and ANQGSEA. Unmatched junction bases numbered 4, after V lost 2 bases and J lost 0 bases. CDR3 amino acids: CSVETGQASYEQYF. Here the CDR3 DNA reads TGCAGCGTTGAAACCGGACAGGCCTCCTACGAGCAGTACTTC.

As to this clone: Compared with germline, one end of the junction differs, possibly owing to a read error. This chain links TRBV5-5 with TRBJ1-5; possible D gene TRBD1, 6 bases. The CDR3 has 17 residues. In germline, CDR1 is SGHKS, CDR2 YYEKEE (reference sequence). CDR3 loop: CASSQERGRGVIQPQHF. Written as DNA, the CDR3 is TGCGCCAGCAGCCAAGAACGGGGCAGGGGTGTTATTCAGCCCCAGCATTTT.

The table lists this clone with a count of one. The chain links TRBV6-5 to TRBJ2-5; 8 positions match TRBD2. Trimming removed 5 bases from V and 3 bases from J; junction bases left unmatched: 5. Germline V gene lookup returns CDR1 MNHEY and CDR2 SVGAGI. This CDR3 is 14 amino acids long. DNA of the CDR3: TGTGCCAGCAGTCCGAGGCGGGGGGAAGAGACCCAGTACTTC. The encoded protein is CASSPRRGEETQYF.

This clone is a singleton in its sample. This sequence joins TRBV11-2 and TRBJ2-5; D gene uncertain. This CDR3 is 11 amino acids long. Germline V gene sequence: CDR1 SGHAT, CDR2 FQNNGV. The V end lost 2 bases, the J end lost 5 bases, and 3 bases lay between the germline ends. CDR3 sequence reads: CASSLRETQYF. The CDR3 DNA reads TGTGCCAGCAGCTTAAGGGAGACCCAGTACTTC.

This clone is medium-sized. This chain connects TRBV19 to TRBJ1-5; weak D call: TRBD1 (6 bases). Germline CDR1 and CDR2: LNHDA and SQIVND (reference sequence). This CDR3 is 15 amino acids long. V lost 5 bases and J 0 bases, leaving 11 bases between the germline ends. The CDR3 region has the DNA TGTGCCAGTAGTGCAGGACAGCATAGCAATCAGCCCCAGCATTTT. Translating it yields CASSAGQHSNQPQHF.

The CDR3 loop reads CASSTSVGLAVNNEQFF. CDR3 coding DNA: TGTGCCAGTAGTACGTCCGTCGGACTAGCGGTGAACAATGAGCAGTTCTTC. The V and J genes are TRBV19 and TRBJ2-1, with 10 bases aligning to TRBD2. The CDR3 consists of 17 residues. Germline V gene sequence: CDR1 LNHDA, CDR2 SQIVND (reference sequence). Unmatched junction bases numbered 11, after V lost 4 bases and J lost 5 bases.

This sequence joins TRBV27 and TRBJ1-4; no definite D call. The CDR3 has 14 residues. V was cut by 4 bases and J by 5 bases, with 11 bases left in between. Per germline, CDR1 MNHEY and CDR2 SMNVEV (reference sequence). In DNA form, the CDR3 reads TGTGCCAGCAGTTCTTACCGGGGAAATGAAAAACTGTTTTTT. Translated: CASSSYRGNEKLFF.

This chain uses TRBV9 with TRBJ2-1, with D tentatively TRBD2 (6 bases). Germline V gene sequence: CDR1 SGDLS, CDR2 YYNGEE. V lost 2 bases and J lost 7, with 13 bases in between. The CDR3 contains 14 residues. CDR3 sequence: CASSVEGILNEQFF. The CDR3 nucleotides are TGTGCCAGCAGCGTGGAGGGAATCTTAAATGAGCAGTTCTTC.

The genes are TRBV6-5 and TRBJ1-2; the D is unclear. In germline, CDR1 is MNHEY, CDR2 SVGAGI. Trimming took off 5 bases at V and 8 bases at J, with 18 bases between the two ends. This CDR3 is built from 14 residues. CDR3 amino acids: CASSVSVQMRGYTF. The CDR3 DNA sequence: TGTGCCAGCAGTGTCAGCGTACAAATGAGGGGCTACACCTTC.

The chain couples TRBV18 to TRBJ2-3; D is ambiguous. The CDR3 has 16 amino acids. V was cut by 3 bases and J by 0 bases, with 13 bases left in between. Germline V CDR1 and CDR2: KGHSH, LQKENI. The CDR3 DNA follows: TGTGCCAGCTCACCCCCAGACCCTTCTAGCACAGATACGCAGTATTTT. This gives the protein CASSPPDPSSTDTQYF.

The rearrangement links TRBV6-6 to TRBJ1-1; D call uncertain. The length of the CDR3 is 11 residues. Germline values: CDR1 MNHNY, CDR2 SVGAGI (reference sequence). Trimming removed 3 bases from V and 7 bases from J, with 6 bases in between. The CDR3: CASSYGIEAFF. DNA of the CDR3: TGTGCCAGCAGTTATGGGATTGAAGCTTTCTTT.

The V call is TRBV29-1, the J call TRBJ2-7; no firm D call. Germline CDR1 reads SQVTM; CDR2 reads ANQGSEA. V was cut by 0 bases and J by 2 bases, with 8 bases left in between. The CDR3 length is 13 residues. The CDR3 DNA reads as TGCAGCGTTGAAGAGGGTCCTACCTACGAGCAGTACTTC. It encodes CSVEEGPTYEQYF.

The chain recombines TRBV6-5 with TRBJ1-1; unclear D gene. The CDR3 covers 13 residues. Trimming removed 1 base at V and 7 bases at J, with 10 bases between. CDR1 and CDR2 (germline): MNHEY, SVGAGI. The CDR3 sequence is CASSYLGADEAFF. CDR3 coding DNA: TGTGCCAGCAGTTACTTGGGAGCTGATGAAGCTTTCTTT.

This clone is labeled as medium-sized. The chain uses TRBV9 and TRBJ2-3; perhaps D is TRBD1 or TRBD2 (5 bases each). V was pared by 0 bases and J by 2 bases, with 10 bases between. The length of the CDR3 is 15 residues. Germline V CDR1 and CDR2: SGDLS, YYNGEE. CDR3 residues: CASSVEGTNTDTQYF. Here the CDR3 DNA reads TGTGCCAGCAGCGTAGAGGGGACGAACACAGATACGCAGTATTTT.

V gene TRBV7-2 combines with J gene TRBJ2-2; D is undetermined. Germline CDR1 SGHTA, CDR2 FQGNSA. V lost 5 bases and J lost 3, with 10 bases in between. The CDR3 consists of 14 residues. CDR3 loop: CASSVLLDTGELFF. For the CDR3, the DNA is TGTGCCAGCAGCGTTTTGTTGGACACCGGGGAGCTGTTTTTT.

The chain employs TRBV27 and TRBJ1-5; unclear D gene. V was pared by 0 bases and J by 5 bases, with 5 bases between. Germline CDR1 MNHEY, CDR2 SMNVEV (reference sequence). The CDR3 runs to 13 residues. This chain's CDR3 is CASSLSLDQPQHF. The CDR3 DNA reads TGTGCCAGCAGTTTATCACTGGATCAGCCCCAGCATTTT.

The J gene is TRBJ2-1, the V gene TRBV19, with D maybe TRBD2 (5 bases). The CDR3 contains 14 residues. The V gene's germline CDR1 is LNHDA and CDR2 SQIVND (reference sequence). The V end lost 2 bases, the J end lost 7 bases, and 12 bases lay between the germline ends. CDR3 bases: TGTGCCAGTAGTATAATGGGAGTCGTGAATGAGCAGTTCTTC. Its protein is CASSIMGVVNEQFF.

The chain carries TRBV27 and TRBJ1-4; D not resolved. The CDR3 has 18 amino acids. V was trimmed by 1 base and J by 0 bases, leaving 15 bases between them. Germline CDR1 and CDR2: MNHEY and SMNVEV (reference sequence). CDR3 sequence: CASSLWVPAGATNEKLFF. The CDR3 DNA reads TGTGCCAGCAGTTTATGGGTTCCAGCGGGTGCAACTAATGAAAAACTGTTTTTT.

CDR3 in DNA: TGTGCCAGCAACCGGGGACAACTCTCTGGGGCCAACGTCCTGACTTTC. It encodes CASNRGQLSGANVLTF. The chain recombines TRBV7-9 with TRBJ2-6; possibly TRBD1 for D (6 bases). V was pared by 7 bases and J by 0 bases, with 13 bases between. The CDR3 length is 16 residues. CDR1 and CDR2 (germline): SEHNR, FQNEAQ (reference sequence). The whole variable domain, remainder taken from reference TRBV7-9 and TRBJ2-6, is DTGVSQNPRHKITKRGQNVTFRCDPISEHNRLYWYRQTLGQGPEFLTYFQNEAQLEKSRLLSDRFSAERPKGSFSTLEIQRTEQGDSAMYLCASNRGQLSGANVLTFGAGSRLTVL.

This sequence joins TRBV19 and TRBJ2-7; D might be TRBD1 (5 bases). Trimming took 3 bases from V and 5 from J, leaving 11 bases between them. Germline V CDR1 and CDR2: LNHDA, SQIVND (reference sequence). The CDR3 sequence is 13 residues long. The CDR3 bases are TGTGCCAGTAGTATGGCAGGGTCAAACGAGCAGTACTTC. This encodes CASSMAGSNEQYF.

The DNA for the CDR3 is TGTGCCAGCAGTGAGCGGTTAGGGGCGGATGAAAAACTGTTTTTT. This codes for CASSERLGADEKLFF. This sequence joins TRBV2 and TRBJ1-4, with TRBD1 as a possible D gene (5 bases). The germline V gene encodes CDR1 SNHLY and CDR2 FYNNEI. Trimming took 3 bases from V and 6 from J, leaving 14 bases between them. The CDR3 is made up of 15 amino acids.